This TCR beta chain was captured by sequencing in a study of T cell changes during pregnancy in multiple sclerosis. Trimming removed 2 bases at V and 3 bases at J, with 11 bases between. Germline values: CDR1 SGDLS, CDR2 YYNGEE. CDR3 length: 15 amino acids. Generated by immunoSEQ multiplex PCR, the TCRdb table keeps only in-frame clones and is missing some. In the table there are tens of thousands of clones, around 89% of which are singletons. The material sequenced was CD4+ T cells from peripheral blood mononuclear cells, taken in the first trimester of pregnancy. The genes are TRBV9 and TRBJ1-4; no clear D gene. The receptor comes from a female donor in good health, enrolled as a control in a pregnancy study. CDR3 loop: CASSVHTNANEKLFF. In nucleotides, the CDR3 is TGTGCCAGCAGCGTCCACACGAACGCTAATGAAAAACTGTTTTTT.